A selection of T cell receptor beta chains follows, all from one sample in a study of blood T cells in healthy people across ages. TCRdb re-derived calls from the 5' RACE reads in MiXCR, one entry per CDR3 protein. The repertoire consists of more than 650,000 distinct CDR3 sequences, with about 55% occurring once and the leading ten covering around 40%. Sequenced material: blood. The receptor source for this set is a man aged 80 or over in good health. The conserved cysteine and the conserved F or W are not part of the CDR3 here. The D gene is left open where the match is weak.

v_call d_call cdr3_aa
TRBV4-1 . ASSQEQRFQETQY
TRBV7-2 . ASSLPPPREQY
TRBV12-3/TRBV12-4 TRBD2 ASSFERELRETQY
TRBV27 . ASSSIGLGAF
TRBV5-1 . ASRPLTGRSSYNSPLH
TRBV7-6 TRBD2 ASSSTLAGGHEQY
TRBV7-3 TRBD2 ASSSKSRGTTQY
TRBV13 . ASSFRGTPVETQY
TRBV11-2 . ASSLLVTVTYEQY
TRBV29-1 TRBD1 SASQGVNTEAF
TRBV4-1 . ASSHPSGYGYT
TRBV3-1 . ASSQERVRTGNYGYT
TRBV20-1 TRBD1 SANRDSQETQY
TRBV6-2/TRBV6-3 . ASSSATENTEAF
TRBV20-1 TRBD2 SASAGADTGELF
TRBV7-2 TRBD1 ASSQGQGSREQY
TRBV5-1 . ASSFRTGNTEAF
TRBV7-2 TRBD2 ASSLDGTSGRLLYNEQF
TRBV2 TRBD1 ASSVQGNEQF
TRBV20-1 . SARDNPEQF
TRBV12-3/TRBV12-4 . ASRAGQQPQH
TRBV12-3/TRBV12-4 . ASSPQTANTEVF
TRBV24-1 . ATSEQNGGSNQPRH
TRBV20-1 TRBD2 SAIAGTRLKGEQF
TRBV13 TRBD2 ASSAWTSGSTDTQY
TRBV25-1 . ASSPGEATQPQH
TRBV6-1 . ASWRDQYNEQF
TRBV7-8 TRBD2 ASSRLAGGKETQY
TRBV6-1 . ASSEALQGGGYT
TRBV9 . ASSGRAGDYGYT
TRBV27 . ASSHQGVSSYNSPLH
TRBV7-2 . ASTTRGRDTRPGANVLT